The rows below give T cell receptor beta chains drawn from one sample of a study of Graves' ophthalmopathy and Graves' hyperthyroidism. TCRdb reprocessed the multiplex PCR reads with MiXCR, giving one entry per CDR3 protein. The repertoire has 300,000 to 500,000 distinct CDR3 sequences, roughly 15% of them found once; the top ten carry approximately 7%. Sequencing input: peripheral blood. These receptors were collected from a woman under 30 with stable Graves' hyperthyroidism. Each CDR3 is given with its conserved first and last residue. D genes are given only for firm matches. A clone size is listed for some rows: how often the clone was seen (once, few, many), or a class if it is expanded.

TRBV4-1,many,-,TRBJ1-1,CASSQGRDEAFF,TGCGCCAGCAGCCAAGGGAGAGATGAAGCTTTCTTT
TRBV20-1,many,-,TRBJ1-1,CSARDPLNPLMNTEAFF,TGCAGTGCTAGAGATCCACTAAACCCCCTTATGAACACTGAAGCTTTCTTT
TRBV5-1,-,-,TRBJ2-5,CASSLGDIQETQYF,TGCGCCAGCAGCTTGGGGGACATCCAAGAGACCCAGTACTTC
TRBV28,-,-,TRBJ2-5,CASRRPLVGQETQYF,TGTGCCAGCAGAAGACCACTAGTAGGACAAGAGACCCAGTACTTC
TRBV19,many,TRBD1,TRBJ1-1,CASSYRGLTEAFF,TGTGCCAGTAGCTACAGGGGGCTCACTGAAGCTTTCTTT
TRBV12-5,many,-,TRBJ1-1,CASGLKSGVWGTEAFF,TGTGCTAGTGGTTTGAAGTCAGGGGTGTGGGGCACTGAAGCTTTCTTT
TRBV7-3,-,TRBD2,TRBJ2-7,CASSLQAGAVEQYF,TGTGCCAGCAGCTTACAAGCGGGAGCGGTCGAGCAGTACTTC
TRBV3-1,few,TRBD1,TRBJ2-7,CASSQVGTGAGLSYEQYF,TGTGCCAGCAGCCAAGTAGGGACAGGGGCTGGCCTATCCTACGAGCAGTACTTC
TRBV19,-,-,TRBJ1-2,CASSIGREYGYTF,TGTGCCAGTAGTATAGGCAGGGAATATGGCTACACCTTC
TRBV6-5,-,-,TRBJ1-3,CASSYSRLTGSGNTIYF,TGTGCCAGCAGTTACTCGAGACTGACAGGCTCTGGAAACACCATATATTTT
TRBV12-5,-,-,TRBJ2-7,CASGRGIGYEQYF,TGTGCTAGTGGCCGAGGGATAGGGTACGAGCAGTACTTC
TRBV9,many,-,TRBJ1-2,CASSARVQSGDGYYGYTF,TGTGCCAGCAGCGCGAGGGTCCAATCGGGGGATGGCTACTATGGCTACACCTTC
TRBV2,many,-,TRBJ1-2,CASILNGNLVYGYTF,TGTGCCAGCATCCTTAACGGCAACCTCGTCTATGGCTACACCTTC
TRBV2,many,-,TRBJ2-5,CASRDARRVGETQYF,TGTGCCAGCAGGGATGCCCGGAGGGTCGGGGAGACCCAGTACTTC
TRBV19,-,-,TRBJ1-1,CASILDVRIAFF,TGTGCCAGTATCTTGGACGTTCGGATCGCTTTCTTT
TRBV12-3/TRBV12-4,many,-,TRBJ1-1,CASSPNRGVNTEAFF,TGTGCCAGCAGCCCCAACAGAGGGGTGAACACTGAAGCTTTCTTT
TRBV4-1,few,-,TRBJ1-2,CASRHQDRSPVGSARGYTF,TGCGCCAGCAGACACCAGGACAGATCCCCTGTGGGCTCGGCCCGTGGCTACACCTTC
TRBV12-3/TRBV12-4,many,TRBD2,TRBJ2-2,CASTSRAGGAGELFF,TGTGCCAGCACCTCTCGAGCTGGGGGGGCCGGGGAGCTGTTTTTT
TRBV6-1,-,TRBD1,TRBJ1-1,CASSRLTGGEAFF,TGTGCCAGCAGTCGCCTGACAGGGGGCGAAGCTTTCTTT
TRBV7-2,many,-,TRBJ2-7,CASSPMGVGGYEQYF,TGTGCCAGCAGCCCCATGGGTGTGGGGGGCTACGAGCAGTACTTC
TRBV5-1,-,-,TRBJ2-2,CASKDTHTGELFF,TGCGCCAGCAAAGACACCCACACCGGGGAGCTGTTTTTT
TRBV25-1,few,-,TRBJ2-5,CATGDETQYF,TGTGCCACCGGTGATGAGACCCAGTACTTC
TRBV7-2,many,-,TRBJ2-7,CASSWRDLGEQYF,TGTGCCAGCAGCTGGCGGGACCTCGGCGAGCAGTACTTC
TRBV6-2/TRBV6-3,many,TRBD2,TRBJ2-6,CASSPLAGGRLGGANVLTF,TGTGCCAGCAGTCCCCTAGCGGGGGGGCGCCTTGGTGGGGCCAACGTCCTGACTTTC
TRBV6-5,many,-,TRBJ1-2,CASSFQGDGYTF,TGTGCCAGCAGTTTCCAGGGAGATGGCTACACCTTC
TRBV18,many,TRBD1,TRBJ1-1,CASSQTGQGLGDTEAFF,TGTGCCAGCTCTCAAACGGGACAGGGGCTCGGGGACACTGAAGCTTTCTTT
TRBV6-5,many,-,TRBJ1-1,CASRKDGTEAFF,TGTGCCAGCAGAAAGGACGGCACTGAAGCTTTCTTT
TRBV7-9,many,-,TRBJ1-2,CASSSRGYGYTF,TGTGCCAGCAGCTCGAGGGGTTATGGCTACACCTTC
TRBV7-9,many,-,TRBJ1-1,CASKRSLNTEAFF,TGTGCCAGCAAAAGGTCGTTGAACACTGAAGCTTTCTTT
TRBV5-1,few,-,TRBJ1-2,CASSPLRTEGYTF,TGCGCCAGCAGCCCGTTAAGGACAGAAGGCTACACCTTC
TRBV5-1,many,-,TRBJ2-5,CASSLGRNQETQYF,TGCGCCAGCAGCTTGGGGCGGAACCAAGAGACCCAGTACTTC
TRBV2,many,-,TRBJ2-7,CASSEALPQVLIPYEQYF,TGTGCCAGCAGTGAAGCGCTTCCACAGGTCCTAATCCCATACGAGCAGTACTTC
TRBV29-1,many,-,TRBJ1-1,CSGNAGETEAFF,TGCAGCGGGAATGCAGGGGAAACTGAAGCTTTCTTT
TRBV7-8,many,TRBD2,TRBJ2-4,CASSSGLAGVKNIQYF,TGTGCCAGCAGCTCGGGACTAGCGGGGGTGAAAAACATTCAGTACTTC
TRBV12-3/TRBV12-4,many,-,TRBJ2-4,CASSQTGLKNIQYF,TGTGCCAGCAGTCAAACAGGACTAAAAAACATTCAGTACTTC
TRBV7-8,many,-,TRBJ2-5,CASSPPGSFEETQYF,TGTGCCAGCAGCCCTCCGGGCTCATTCGAAGAGACCCAGTACTTC
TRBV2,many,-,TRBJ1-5,CASSEQVGTRRNQPQHF,TGTGCCAGCAGTGAACAGGTGGGCACACGCCGGAATCAGCCCCAGCATTTT
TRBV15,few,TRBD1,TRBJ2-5,CATSRDLRQGLETQYF,TGTGCCACCAGCAGAGATTTGCGACAGGGGCTTGAGACCCAGTACTTC
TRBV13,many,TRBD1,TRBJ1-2,CASSVGQGGPGYTF,TGTGCCAGCAGCGTCGGACAGGGGGGGCCTGGCTACACCTTC
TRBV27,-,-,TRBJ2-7,CASSFSDTLYEQYF,TGTGCCAGCAGTTTCTCGGACACCCTCTACGAGCAGTACTTC
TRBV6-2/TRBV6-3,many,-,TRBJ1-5,CASSYSVSRRGNQPQHF,TGTGCCAGCAGTTACTCCGTTTCCCGGAGGGGCAATCAGCCCCAGCATTTT